The source of this T cell receptor beta chain is a study of OX40 agonist ivuxolimab in advanced cancers. Data came from immunoSEQ multiplex PCR; TCRdb stores just in-frame clones and leaves some out. This sample has roughly 140,000 clones; 94% occur once, and the top ten carry about 0.31%. The receptor was derived from an adult with an advanced solid tumor such as melanoma, head and neck, liver or kidney cancer. Sequenced here: CD4+ or CD8+ T cells sorted from blood, sampled in a trial of the OX40 agonist ivuxolimab.

The CDR3 here is CASSLSQTQYF. The DNA for the CDR3 is TGTGCCAGCAGCTTAAGTCAGACCCAGTACTTC. V gene TRBV11-2 combines with J gene TRBJ2-5; D unresolved. The V and J ends lost 2 bases and 6 bases respectively, with 4 bases between them. Germline values: CDR1 SGHAT, CDR2 FQNNGV. This CDR3 contains 11 residues. The full variable domain, with the rest looked up from reference TRBV11-2 and TRBJ2-5, is EAGVAQSPRYKIIEKRQSVAFWCNPISGHATLYWYQQILGQGPKLLIQFQNNGVVDDSQLPKDRFSAERLKGVDSTLKIQPAKLEDSAVYLCASSLSQTQYFGPGTRLLVL.